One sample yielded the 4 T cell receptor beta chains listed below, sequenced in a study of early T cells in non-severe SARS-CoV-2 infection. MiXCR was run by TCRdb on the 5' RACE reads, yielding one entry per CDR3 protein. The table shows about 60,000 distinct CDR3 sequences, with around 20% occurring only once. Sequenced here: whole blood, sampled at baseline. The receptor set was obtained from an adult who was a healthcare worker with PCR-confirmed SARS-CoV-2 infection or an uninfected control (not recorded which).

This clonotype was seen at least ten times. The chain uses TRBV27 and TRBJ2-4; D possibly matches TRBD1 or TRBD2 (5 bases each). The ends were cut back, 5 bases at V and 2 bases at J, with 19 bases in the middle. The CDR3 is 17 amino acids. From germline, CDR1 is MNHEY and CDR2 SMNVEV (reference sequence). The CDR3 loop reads CASSPGTPLVSKNIQYF. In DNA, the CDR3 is TGTGCCAGCAGTCCCGGGACGCCTCTGGTGTCCAAAAACATTCAGTACTTC.

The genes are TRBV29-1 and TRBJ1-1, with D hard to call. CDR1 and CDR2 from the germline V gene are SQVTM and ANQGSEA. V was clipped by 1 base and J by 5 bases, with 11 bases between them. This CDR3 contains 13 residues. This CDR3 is CSVEGWLETEAFF. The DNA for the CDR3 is TGCAGCGTTGAAGGCTGGTTAGAGACTGAAGCTTTCTTT.

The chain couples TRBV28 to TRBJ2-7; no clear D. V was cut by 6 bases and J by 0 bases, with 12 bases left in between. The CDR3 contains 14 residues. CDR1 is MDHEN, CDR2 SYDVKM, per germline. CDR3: CASSPGGRSYEQYF. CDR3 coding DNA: TGTGCCAGCAGCCCAGGCGGACGCTCCTACGAGCAGTACTTC.

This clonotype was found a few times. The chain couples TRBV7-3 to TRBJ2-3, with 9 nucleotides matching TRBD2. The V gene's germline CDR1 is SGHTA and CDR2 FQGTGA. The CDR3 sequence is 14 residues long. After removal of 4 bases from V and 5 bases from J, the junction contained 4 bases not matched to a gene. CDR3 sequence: CASSSSTSGDTQYF. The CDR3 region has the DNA TGTGCCAGCAGCTCCTCGACTAGCGGAGATACGCAGTATTTT.